This TCR beta chain was sequenced in a study of kidney transplant recipient with SARS-CoV-2 infection. Trimming cost V 5 bases and J 4 bases, with 23 bases left between them. Germline V gene lookup returns CDR1 MNHEY and CDR2 SVGEGT. The CDR3 runs 17 residues. This clonotype was seen ten or more times. TCRdb used MiXCR to reprocess the reads, holding one entry per CDR3 protein. The repertoire has about 250,000 distinct CDR3 sequences, roughly 26% of them found once; the top ten carry under 9.5%. Sequences were derived from a blood sample, sampled at baseline and between days 110 and 120 from a kidney transplant recipient. This clonotype was sampled from a young adult male patient who had COVID-19 and was a kidney transplant recipient. Some T cells here may be from the graft donor. This sequence joins TRBV6-2 or TRBV6-3 and TRBJ1-2; D not certain. The CDR3 is CASSPNICIGKTYGYTF. The CDR3 DNA reads TGTGCCAGCAGTCCCAATATCTGCATCGGAAAGACCTATGGCTACACCTTC.